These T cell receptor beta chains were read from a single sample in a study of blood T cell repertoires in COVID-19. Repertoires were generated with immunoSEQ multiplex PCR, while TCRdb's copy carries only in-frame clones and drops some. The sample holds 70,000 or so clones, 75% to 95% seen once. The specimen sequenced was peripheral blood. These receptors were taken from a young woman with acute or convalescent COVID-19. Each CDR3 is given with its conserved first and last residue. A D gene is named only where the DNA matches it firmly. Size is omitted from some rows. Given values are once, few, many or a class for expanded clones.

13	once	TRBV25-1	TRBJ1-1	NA	CASSEQGITEAFF	TGTGCCAGCAGTGAACAGGGAATAACTGAAGCTTTCTTT
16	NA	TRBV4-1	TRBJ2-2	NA	CASSQSGSRGTGELFF	TGCGCCAGCAGCCAAAGCGGGTCCCGGGGCACCGGGGAGCTGTTTTTT
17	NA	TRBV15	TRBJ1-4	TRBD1	CATSRERSGTGFSRLFF	TGTGCCACCAGCAGAGAAAGGTCCGGGACAGGGTTTTCTAGACTGTTTTTT
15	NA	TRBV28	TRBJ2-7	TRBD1	CASSLGGTGINEQYF	TGTGCCAGCAGTTTAGGGGGGACAGGGATCAACGAGCAGTACTTC
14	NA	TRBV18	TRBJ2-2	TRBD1	CASSGDRDTGELFF	TGTGCCAGCTCCGGGGACAGGGACACCGGGGAGCTGTTTTTT
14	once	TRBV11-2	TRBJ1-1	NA	CASSLARGNTEAFF	TGTGCCAGCAGCTTAGCCAGGGGGAACACTGAAGCTTTCTTT
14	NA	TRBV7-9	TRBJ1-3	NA	CASSAGFSGNTIYF	TGTGCCAGCAGCGCCGGGTTTTCTGGAAACACCATATATTTT
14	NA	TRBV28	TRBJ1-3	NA	CASSLRRGGNTIYF	TGTGCCAGCAGTCTACGGCGGGGTGGAAACACCATATATTTT
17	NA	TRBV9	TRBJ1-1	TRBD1	CASSAVGIQGKNTEAFF	TGTGCCAGCAGCGCAGTAGGTATACAGGGGAAGAACACTGAAGCTTTCTTT
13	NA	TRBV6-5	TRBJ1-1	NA	CASGRSGDTEAFF	TGTGCCAGCGGAAGGTCGGGGGACACTGAAGCTTTCTTT
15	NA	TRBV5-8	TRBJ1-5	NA	CASSLLRGSNQPQHF	TGTGCCAGCAGCCTCCTTCGCGGAAGCAATCAGCCCCAGCATTTT
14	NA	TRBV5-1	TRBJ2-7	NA	CASSWVGSSYEQYF	TGCGCCAGCAGCTGGGTGGGGAGCTCCTACGAGCAGTACTTC
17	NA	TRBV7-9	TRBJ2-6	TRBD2	CASSGGGQRSGANVLTF	TGTGCCAGCAGCGGCGGGGGGCAACGCTCTGGGGCCAACGTCCTGACTTTC
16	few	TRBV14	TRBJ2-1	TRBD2	CASSLMGLAGVNEQFF	TGTGCCAGCAGCCTAATGGGACTAGCGGGGGTCAATGAGCAGTTCTTC
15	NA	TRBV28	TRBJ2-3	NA	CASSSSGSYTDTQYF	TGTGCCAGCAGTTCTTCCGGGTCCTACACAGATACGCAGTATTTT
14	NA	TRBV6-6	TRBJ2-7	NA	CASSHRDTSYEQYF	TGTGCCAGCAGTCACCGGGATACCTCCTACGAGCAGTACTTC
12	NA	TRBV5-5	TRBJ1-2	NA	CASSFRNYGYTF	TGTGCCAGCAGCTTTCGTAACTATGGCTACACCTTC
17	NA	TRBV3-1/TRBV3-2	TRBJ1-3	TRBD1	CASSQWRQGGGGNTIYF	TGTGCCAGCAGCCAATGGCGGCAGGGGGGAGGTGGAAACACCATATATTTT
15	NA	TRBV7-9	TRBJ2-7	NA	CASSLGHIIDHEQYF	TGTGCCAGCAGCTTAGGACACATTATTGATCACGAGCAGTACTTC
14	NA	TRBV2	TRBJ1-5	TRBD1	CASSGGGAGQPQHF	TGTGCCAGCAGTGGAGGGGGCGCCGGTCAGCCCCAGCATTTT
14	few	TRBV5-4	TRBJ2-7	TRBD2	CASSPASGNHEQYF	TGTGCCAGCAGCCCCGCTAGCGGGAATCACGAGCAGTACTTC
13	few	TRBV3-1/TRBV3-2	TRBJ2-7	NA	CASSQDIGYEQYF	TGTGCCAGCAGCCAAGATATCGGCTACGAGCAGTACTTC
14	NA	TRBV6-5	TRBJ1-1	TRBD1	CASRRGQANTEAFF	TGTGCCAGCAGGCGGGGACAGGCGAACACTGAAGCTTTCTTT
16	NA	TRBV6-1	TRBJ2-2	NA	CASSEAAGRNTGELFF	TGTGCCAGCAGTGAAGCGGCGGGCCGGAACACCGGGGAGCTGTTTTTT
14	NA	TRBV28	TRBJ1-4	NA	CASSFREGNEKLFF	TGTGCCAGCAGTTTTCGAGAGGGTAACGAAAAACTGTTTTTT
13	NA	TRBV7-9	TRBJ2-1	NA	CASSLGLGGEQFF	TGTGCCAGCAGCTTAGGTCTGGGGGGTGAGCAGTTCTTC
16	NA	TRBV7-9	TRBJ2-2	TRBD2	CASGGLAGANTGELFF	TGTGCCAGCGGCGGACTAGCGGGAGCGAACACCGGGGAGCTGTTTTTT
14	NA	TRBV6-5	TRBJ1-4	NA	CASTIEATNEKLFF	TGTGCCAGCACTATCGAGGCAACTAATGAAAAACTGTTTTTT
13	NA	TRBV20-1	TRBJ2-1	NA	CSASVPGYNEQFF	TGCAGTGCTAGTGTACCCGGTTACAATGAGCAGTTCTTC
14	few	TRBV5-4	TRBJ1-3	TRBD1	CASSSDRAGNTIYF	TGTGCCAGCAGCAGTGACAGGGCTGGAAACACCATATATTTT
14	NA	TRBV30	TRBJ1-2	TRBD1	CAWKRQGLNYGYTF	TGTGCCTGGAAAAGACAGGGGCTTAACTATGGCTACACCTTC
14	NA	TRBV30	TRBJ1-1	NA	CAWSVRRTPTEAFF	TGTGCCTGGAGTGTACGAAGAACACCTACTGAAGCTTTCTTT
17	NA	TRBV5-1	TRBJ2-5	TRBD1	CASTTGKGEVSTETQYF	TGCGCCAGCACGACAGGGAAGGGAGAAGTTTCAACGGAGACCCAGTACTTC